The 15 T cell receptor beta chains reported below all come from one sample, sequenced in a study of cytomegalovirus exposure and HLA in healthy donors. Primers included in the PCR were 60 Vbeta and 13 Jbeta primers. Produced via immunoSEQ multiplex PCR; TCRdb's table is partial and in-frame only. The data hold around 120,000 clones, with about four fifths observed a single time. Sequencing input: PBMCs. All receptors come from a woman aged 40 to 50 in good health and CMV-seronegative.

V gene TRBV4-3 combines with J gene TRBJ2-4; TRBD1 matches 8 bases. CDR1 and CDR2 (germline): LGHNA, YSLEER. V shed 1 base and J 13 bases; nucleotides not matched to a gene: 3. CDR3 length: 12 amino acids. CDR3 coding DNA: TGCGCCAGCAGCCAAGGGACAGGGATACAGTACTTC. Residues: CASSQGTGIQYF.

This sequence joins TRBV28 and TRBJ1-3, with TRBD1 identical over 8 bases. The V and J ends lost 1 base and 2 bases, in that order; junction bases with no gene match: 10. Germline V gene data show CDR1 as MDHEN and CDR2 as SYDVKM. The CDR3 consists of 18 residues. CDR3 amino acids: CASSLSGQDLFAGNTIYF. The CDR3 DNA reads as TGTGCCAGCAGTTTATCGGGACAGGATCTATTCGCTGGAAACACCATATATTTT.

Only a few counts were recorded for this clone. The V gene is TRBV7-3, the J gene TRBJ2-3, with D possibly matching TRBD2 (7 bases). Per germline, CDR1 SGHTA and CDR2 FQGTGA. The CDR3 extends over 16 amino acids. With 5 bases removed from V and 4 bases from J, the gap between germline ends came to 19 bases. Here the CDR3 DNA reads TGTGCCAGCAGCCCAACCGGGGGCGGGAGATCAGATACGCAGTATTTT. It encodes CASSPTGGGRSDTQYF.

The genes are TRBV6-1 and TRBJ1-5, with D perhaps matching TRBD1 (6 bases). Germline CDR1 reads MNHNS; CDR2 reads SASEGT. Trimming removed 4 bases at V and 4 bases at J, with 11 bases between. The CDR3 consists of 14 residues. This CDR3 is CASSVEGGNQPQHF. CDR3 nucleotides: TGTGCCAGCAGTGTCGAGGGGGGGAATCAGCCCCAGCATTTT.

The CDR3 sequence: CASSEARDSTGNIQYF. CDR3 nucleotide sequence: TGTGCCAGCAGTGAAGCTCGGGACAGCACGGGGAACATTCAGTACTTC. V usage is TRBV2 and J usage is TRBJ2-4, with 7 bases fitting TRBD1. CDR1 is SNHLY and CDR2 is FYNNEI in the germline V gene. The CDR3 runs to 16 residues. V shed 0 bases and J 7 bases; nucleotides not matched to a gene: 9.

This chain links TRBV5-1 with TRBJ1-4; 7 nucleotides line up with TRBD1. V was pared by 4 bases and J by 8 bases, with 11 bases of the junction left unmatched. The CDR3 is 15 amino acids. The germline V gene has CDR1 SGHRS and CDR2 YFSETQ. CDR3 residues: CASSDRTGAREKLFF. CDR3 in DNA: TGCGCCAGCAGCGACAGGACAGGAGCCAGGGAAAAACTGTTTTTT.

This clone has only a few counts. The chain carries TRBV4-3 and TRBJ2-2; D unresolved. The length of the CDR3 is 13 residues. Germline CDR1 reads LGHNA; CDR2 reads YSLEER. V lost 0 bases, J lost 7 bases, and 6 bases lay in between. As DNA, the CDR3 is TGCGCCAGCAGCCAAGATCTAAGCGGGGAGCTGTTTTTT. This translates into CASSQDLSGELFF.

As DNA, the CDR3 is TGTGCCAGCAGCGTCCTCCCCACAGGGAACACTGAAGCTTTCTTT. Protein sequence: CASSVLPTGNTEAFF. The chain carries TRBV9 and TRBJ1-1; D might be TRBD1 (5 bases). This CDR3 comprises 15 residues. The V and J ends lost 2 bases and 1 base respectively, with 12 bases between them. CDR1 is SGDLS and CDR2 is YYNGEE in the germline V gene.

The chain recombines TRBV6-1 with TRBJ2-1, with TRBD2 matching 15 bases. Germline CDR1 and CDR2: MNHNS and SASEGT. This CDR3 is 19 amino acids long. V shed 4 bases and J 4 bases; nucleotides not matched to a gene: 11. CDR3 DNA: TGTGCCAGCAGTGCGGCCAGGACTAGCGGGGGGGCCTCTTACAATGAGCAGTTCTTC. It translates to CASSAARTSGGASYNEQFF.

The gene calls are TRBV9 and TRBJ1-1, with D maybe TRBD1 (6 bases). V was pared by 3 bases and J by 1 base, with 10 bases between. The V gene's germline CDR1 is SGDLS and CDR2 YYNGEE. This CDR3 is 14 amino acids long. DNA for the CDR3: TGTGCCAGCAGCGCTTCAGGGGCGAACACTGAAGCTTTCTTT. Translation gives CASSASGANTEAFF.

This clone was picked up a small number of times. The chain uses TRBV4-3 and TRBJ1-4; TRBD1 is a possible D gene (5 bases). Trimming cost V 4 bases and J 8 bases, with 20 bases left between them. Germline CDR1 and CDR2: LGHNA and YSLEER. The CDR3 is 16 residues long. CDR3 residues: CASSLSTGAPTEKLFF. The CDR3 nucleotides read TGCGCCAGCAGCCTCTCTACTGGGGCACCAACGGAAAAACTGTTTTTT.

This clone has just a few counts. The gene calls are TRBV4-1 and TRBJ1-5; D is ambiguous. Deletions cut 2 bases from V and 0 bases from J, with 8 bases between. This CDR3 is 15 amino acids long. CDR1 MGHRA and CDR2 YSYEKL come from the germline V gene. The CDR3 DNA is TGCGCCAGCAGCCAAACTTATTATAGCAATCAGCCCCAGCATTTT. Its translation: CASSQTYYSNQPQHF.

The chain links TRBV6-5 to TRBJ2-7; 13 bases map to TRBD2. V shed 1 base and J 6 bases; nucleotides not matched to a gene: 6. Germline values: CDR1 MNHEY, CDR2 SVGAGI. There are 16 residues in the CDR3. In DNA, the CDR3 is TGTGCCAGCAGTTACTTTGGACTAGCGGGAGAAGGCGAGCAGTACTTC. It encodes CASSYFGLAGEGEQYF.

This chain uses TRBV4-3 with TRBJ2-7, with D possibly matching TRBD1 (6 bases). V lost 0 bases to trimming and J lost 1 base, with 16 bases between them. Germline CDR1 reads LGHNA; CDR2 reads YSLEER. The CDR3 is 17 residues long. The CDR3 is CASSQDSVGRGSYEQYF. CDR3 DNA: TGCGCCAGCAGCCAAGATTCGGTTGGCAGGGGATCCTACGAGCAGTACTTC.

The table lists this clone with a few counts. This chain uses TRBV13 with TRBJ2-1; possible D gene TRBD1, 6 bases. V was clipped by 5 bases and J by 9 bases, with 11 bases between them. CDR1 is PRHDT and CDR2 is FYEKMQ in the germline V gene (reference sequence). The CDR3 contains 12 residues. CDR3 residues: CASSGGQAEQFF. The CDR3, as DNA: TGTGCCAGCAGCGGGGGACAAGCTGAGCAGTTCTTC. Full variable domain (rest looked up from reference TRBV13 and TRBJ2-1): AAGVIQSPRHLIKEKRETATLKCYPIPRHDTVYWYQQGPGQDPQFLISFYEKMQSDKGSIPDRFSAQQFSDYHSELNMSSLELGDSALYFCASSGGQAEQFFGPGTRLTVL.